This section outlines one TCR beta chain sequence together with its context. What it recognizes is unknown. A single heparinised blood sample, averaging approximately 0.12 L, was obtained per donor. CDR1 and CDR2 from the germline V gene are KGHSH and LQKENI. The CDR3 is 14 amino acids. V was cut by 1 base and J by 5 bases, with 9 bases left in between. The entry originates in a study of beta chain features in type 1 diabetes. Study as a whole: Across every sample, roughly 100 million sorted cells were examined in total.

Sequencing targeted expressed TCRB transcripts, as all isolated RNA had been reverse transcribed. Here immunoSEQ multiplex PCR was the method, and the copy in TCRdb shows in-frame clones only, minus some. The sample records 60,000 to 75,000 clones, roughly three fifths being singletons. Study-wide points: A PCR bias possibly favoring shorter templates would apply equally to patients and controls.

The sample comprised Tregs from blood. The TCR sequence derives from a woman younger than 35 in good health. V is TRBV18 and J is TRBJ1-5; D may be TRBD1 (5 bases). CDR3 sequence: CASSPRGGDQPQHF. The CDR3, as DNA: TGTGCCAGCTCACCACGGGGGGGGGATCAGCCCCAGCATTTT.